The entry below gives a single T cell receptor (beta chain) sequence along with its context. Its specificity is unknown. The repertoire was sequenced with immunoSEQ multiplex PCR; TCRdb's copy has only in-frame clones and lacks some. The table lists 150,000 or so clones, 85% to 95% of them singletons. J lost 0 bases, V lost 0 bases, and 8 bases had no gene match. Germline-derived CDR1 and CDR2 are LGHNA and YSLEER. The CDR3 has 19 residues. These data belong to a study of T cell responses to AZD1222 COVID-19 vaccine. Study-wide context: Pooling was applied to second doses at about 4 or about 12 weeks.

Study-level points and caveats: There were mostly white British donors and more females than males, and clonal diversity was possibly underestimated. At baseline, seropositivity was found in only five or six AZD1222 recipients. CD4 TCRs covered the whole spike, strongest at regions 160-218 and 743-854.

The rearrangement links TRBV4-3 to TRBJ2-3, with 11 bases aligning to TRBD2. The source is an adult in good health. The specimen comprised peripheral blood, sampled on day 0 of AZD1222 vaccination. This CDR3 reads CASSQDWLAGGASTDTQYF. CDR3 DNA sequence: TGCGCCAGCAGCCAAGATTGGCTAGCGGGGGGAGCTAGCACAGATACGCAGTATTTT.